The 18 T cell receptor beta chains below were found in one sample sequenced in a study of radiotherapy plus CTLA-4 blockade in lung cancer. TCRdb's table, derived via immunoSEQ multiplex PCR, lists solely in-frame clones and lacks some. This repertoire shows tens of thousands of clones, about 85% found once; its top ten account for 8.5% to 9%. Sequences were derived from peripheral blood, sampled from a patient treated with radiotherapy plus ipilimumab. These receptors all stem from a human donor with non-small cell lung cancer who had a complete response to radiotherapy plus ipilimumab.

The V and J genes are TRBV7-8 and TRBJ1-5; tentative D call: TRBD1 (5 bases). This CDR3 comprises 16 residues. CDR1 SGHVS and CDR2 FQNEAQ come from the germline V gene. Trimming shortened V by 1 base and J by 1 base, and 11 bases separated the two germline ends. DNA for the CDR3: TGTGCCAGCAGCTTAGGTAGGACACTGAGCAATCAGCCCCAGCATTTT. Translation: CASSLGRTLSNQPQHF.

This clone was detected once. The V and J genes are TRBV6-1 and TRBJ2-3; TRBD2 agrees at 10 bases. V shed 1 base, J shed 5 bases, and the junction held 3 bases outside the gene matches. Germline V lookup: CDR1 MNHNS, CDR2 SASEGT. This CDR3 comprises 15 residues. The CDR3 bases are TGTGCCAGCAGTGAAGGGACTAGCGGTGAAGATACGCAGTATTTT. It yields the protein CASSEGTSGEDTQYF.

V usage is TRBV6-5 and J usage is TRBJ1-6; a weak D match, TRBD1 (5 bases). Germline V gene data show CDR1 as MNHEY and CDR2 as SVGAGI. The CDR3 covers 14 residues. Trimming left V 0 bases short and J 7 bases short, with 7 bases between. The CDR3 DNA sequence: TGTGCCAGCAGTTACTCAGGACAAAATTCACCCCTCCACTTT. Amino acids: CASSYSGQNSPLHF.

This sequence joins TRBV6-5 and TRBJ1-2; TRBD1 is a possible D gene (6 bases). The CDR3 extends over 13 amino acids. Germline values: CDR1 MNHEY, CDR2 SVGAGI. Trimming stripped 6 bases from V and 6 bases from J, with 14 bases between. The CDR3 reads CASREWGLDGYTF. CDR3 nucleotides: TGTGCCAGCAGAGAGTGGGGGCTAGATGGCTACACCTTC.

This chain links TRBV27 with TRBJ2-2, with 9 bases identical to TRBD2. CDR1 and CDR2 from the germline V gene are MNHEY and SMNVEV (reference sequence). J gave up 4 bases and V 6 bases, and 3 bases lay outside the gene matches. The CDR3 contains 14 residues. The CDR3 nucleotides read TGTGCCAGCAGAATACTAGCGGGCACCGGGGAGCTGTTTTTT. This gives the protein CASRILAGTGELFF.

The genes are TRBV6-6 and TRBJ2-1, with 13 bases that match TRBD2. Germline CDR1 reads MNHNY; CDR2 reads SVGAGI (reference sequence). V lost 5 bases to trimming and J lost 3 bases; unmatched junction nucleotides: 4. The length of the CDR3 is 16 residues. The CDR3 is CASSTGLAGLYNEQFF. CDR3 DNA: TGTGCCAGCAGTACGGGACTAGCGGGGCTCTACAATGAGCAGTTCTTC.

This clone was seen only once. The chain combines TRBV5-1 with TRBJ1-3, with D possibly TRBD1 on 6 matching bases. Germline-derived CDR1 and CDR2 are SGHRS and YFSETQ. Trimming removed 5 bases from V and 0 bases from J, with 12 bases in between. This CDR3 contains 15 residues. The DNA for the CDR3 is TGCGCCAGCAGTCAGGACAGCAGCTCTGGAAACACCATATATTTT. It specifies CASSQDSSSGNTIYF.

This clone was seen a handful of times. One end of the junction fails to match germline, which may point to a read error. The chain has TRBV7-9 and TRBJ1-1, with TRBD1 identical over 8 bases. Germline V gives CDR1 SEHNR, CDR2 FQNEAQ (reference sequence). This CDR3 comprises 11 residues. Written as DNA, the CDR3 is TGTGCCAGCATGAGACAGGGGTCGCGCCTATTT. Its translation is CASMRQGSRLF. The full variable domain, completed using reference TRBV7-9 and TRBJ1-1, is DTGVSQNPRHKITKRGQNVTFRCDPISEHNRLYWYRQTLGQGPEFLTYFQNEAQLEKSRLLSDRFSAERPKGSFSTLEIQRTEQGDSAMYLCASMRQGSRLFGQGTRLTVV.

CDR3 sequence: CASSRVGMADTQYF. CDR3 nucleotides: TGTGCCAGTAGTCGCGTCGGGATGGCAGATACGCAGTATTTT. This rearrangement joins TRBV19 to TRBJ2-3, with a tentative D call TRBD2 (5 bases). Germline CDR1 is LNHDA and CDR2 is SQIVND (reference sequence). This CDR3 comprises 14 residues. Trimming left V 5 bases short and J 4 bases short, with 13 bases between. The full variable domain, its missing parts supplied by reference TRBV19 and TRBJ2-3, is DGGITQSPKYLFRKEGQNVTLSCEQNLNHDAMYWYRQDPGQGLRLIYYSQIVNDFQKGDIAEGYSVSREKKESFPLTVTSAQKNPTAFYLCASSRVGMADTQYFGPGTRLTVL.

The V and J genes are TRBV9 and TRBJ2-1, with 8 bases fitting TRBD2. CDR3 length: 17 amino acids. Germline V gene sequence: CDR1 SGDLS, CDR2 YYNGEE. V was clipped by 0 bases and J by 6 bases; unmatched bases: 11. The CDR3 DNA is TGTGCCAGCAGCGTAGTCGGCCGCGGGGGGTTATTCAATGAGCAGTTCTTC. It is translated as CASSVVGRGGLFNEQFF.

This clone was observed a few times. V and J are TRBV12-5 and TRBJ1-2; no clear D gene. The CDR3 length is 13 residues. V was cut by 1 base and J by 0 bases, with 3 bases left in between. Germline V gives CDR1 LGHNT, CDR2 FRNRAP. CDR3 in amino acids: CASGLGTNYGYTF. The CDR3, as DNA: TGTGCTAGTGGTTTGGGTACTAACTATGGCTACACCTTC.

Turning to this clone: Germline and junction disagree at one end, which may indicate a read error. This chain connects TRBV9 to TRBJ1-3; TRBD1 matches 7 bases. This CDR3 has 17 residues. Per germline, CDR1 SGDLS and CDR2 YYNGEE. CDR3 loop: CAGSVGTGVVSGNTIYF. CDR3 bases: TGTGCCGGCAGCGTAGGTACAGGGGTAGTCTCTGGAAACACCATATATTTT.

This chain uses TRBV6-5 with TRBJ2-2; 8 bases fit TRBD1. The V segment lost 4 bases and the J segment 2 bases; nucleotides outside the gene matches: 3. The CDR3 is 15 residues long. CDR1 is MNHEY and CDR2 is SVGAGI in the germline V gene. CDR3 nucleotides: TGTGCCAGCAGTTCAGGGGGCCGTAACACCGGGGAGCTGTTTTTT. Translation: CASSSGGRNTGELFF.

This clone was found once. V usage is TRBV5-1 and J usage is TRBJ2-7; weak D call: TRBD1 (6 bases). This CDR3 spans 13 amino acids. Trimming stripped 4 bases from V and 5 bases from J, with 13 bases between. The germline CDR1 and CDR2 sequences are SGHRS and YFSETQ. The CDR3 coding sequence is TGCGCCAGCAGCCCCACAGGGTTAGACGAGCAGTACTTC. Residues: CASSPTGLDEQYF.

V usage is TRBV6-5 and J usage is TRBJ1-3; 9 nucleotides line up with TRBD1. The CDR3 contains 14 residues. The V gene's germline CDR1 is MNHEY and CDR2 SVGAGI. Trimming cost V 7 bases and J 5 bases; bases outside gene matches: 6. The CDR3 spells CASTQDRGRNTIYF. CDR3 bases: TGTGCCAGCACCCAGGACAGGGGTCGAAACACCATATATTTT.

The rearrangement uses TRBV4-1 and TRBJ1-5; a possible D gene is TRBD1 (6 bases). Germline loops: CDR1 MGHRA, CDR2 YSYEKL. Deletions cut 6 bases from V and 9 bases from J, with 24 bases between. The CDR3 spans 16 residues. The CDR3 loop reads CASSPTGLPGNLPQHF. The CDR3 nucleotides are TGCGCCAGCAGTCCAACAGGGCTCCCCGGGAATTTGCCCCAGCATTTT.

The CDR3 DNA sequence: TGCATCGGGGGGTGGAGTAGGGGCCTCGGTGAAGCTTTCTTT. It specifies CIGGWSRGLGEAFF. The chain links TRBV29-1 to TRBJ1-1; the D gene is possibly TRBD1 (5 bases). This CDR3 is 14 amino acids long. Germline values: CDR1 SQVTM, CDR2 ANQGSEA.

This chain links TRBV5-8 with TRBJ1-2; TRBD1 is a possible D gene (6 bases). V lost 0 bases to trimming and J lost 6 bases, with 21 bases between them. The CDR3 covers 17 residues. Germline V gives CDR1 SGHTS, CDR2 YDEGEE. CDR3 region: CASSLAPGTQDRNGYTF. The CDR3 bases are TGTGCCAGCAGCTTGGCCCCCGGGACACAGGACCGAAATGGCTACACCTTC.